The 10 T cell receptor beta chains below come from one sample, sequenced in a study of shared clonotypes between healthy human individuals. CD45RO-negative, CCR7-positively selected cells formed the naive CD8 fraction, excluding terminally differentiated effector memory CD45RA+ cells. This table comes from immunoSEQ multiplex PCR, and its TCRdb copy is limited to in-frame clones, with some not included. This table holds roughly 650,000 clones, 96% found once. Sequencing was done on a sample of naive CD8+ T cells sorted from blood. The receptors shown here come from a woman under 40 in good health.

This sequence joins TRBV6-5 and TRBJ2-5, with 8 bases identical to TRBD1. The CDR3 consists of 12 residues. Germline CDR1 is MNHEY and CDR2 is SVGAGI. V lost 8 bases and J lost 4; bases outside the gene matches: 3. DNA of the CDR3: TGTGCCAGCGGGACAGGTGGAGAGACCCAGTACTTC. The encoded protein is CASGTGGETQYF.

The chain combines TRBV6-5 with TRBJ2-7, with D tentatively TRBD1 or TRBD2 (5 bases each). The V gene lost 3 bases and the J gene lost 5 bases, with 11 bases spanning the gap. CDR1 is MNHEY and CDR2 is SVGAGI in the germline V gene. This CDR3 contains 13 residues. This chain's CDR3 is CASSYGTGHEQYF. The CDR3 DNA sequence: TGTGCCAGCAGTTATGGGACCGGGCACGAGCAGTACTTC.

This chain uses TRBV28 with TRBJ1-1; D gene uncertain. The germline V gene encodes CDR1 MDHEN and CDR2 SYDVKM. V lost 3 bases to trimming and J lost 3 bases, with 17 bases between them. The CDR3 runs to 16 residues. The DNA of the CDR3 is TGTGCCAGCAGTTTTCCGGCGGTCAGGCTCCACACTGAAGCTTTCTTT. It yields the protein CASSFPAVRLHTEAFF.

The CDR3 reads CASSWASGSIYEQFF. CDR3 sequence (DNA): TGTGCCAGCAGCTGGGCTAGCGGGAGTATCTATGAGCAGTTCTTC. The gene calls are TRBV5-4 and TRBJ2-1, with 10 nucleotides matching TRBD2. Germline CDR1 SGHNT, CDR2 YYREEE (reference sequence). J gave up 8 bases and V 3 bases, and 8 bases lay outside the gene matches. CDR3 length: 15 amino acids. Full variable domain (missing parts from reference TRBV5-4 and TRBJ2-1): ETGVTQSPTHLIKTRGQQVTLRCSSQSGHNTVSWYQQALGQGPQFIFQYYREEENGRGNFPPRFSGLQFPNYSSELNVNALELDDSALYLCASSWASGSIYEQFFGPGTRLTVL.

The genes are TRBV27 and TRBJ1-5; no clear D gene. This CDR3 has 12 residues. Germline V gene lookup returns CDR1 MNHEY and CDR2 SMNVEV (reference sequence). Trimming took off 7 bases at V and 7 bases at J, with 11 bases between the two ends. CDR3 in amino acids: CASTTKGQPQHF. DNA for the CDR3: TGTGCCAGCACTACCAAAGGGCAGCCCCAGCATTTT.

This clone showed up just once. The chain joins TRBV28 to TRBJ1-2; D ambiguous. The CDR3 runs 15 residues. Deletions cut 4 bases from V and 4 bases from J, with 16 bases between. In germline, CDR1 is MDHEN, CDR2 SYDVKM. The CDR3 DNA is TGTGCCAGCAGTTCTGACCGGGCTCTGAGCTATGGCTACACCTTC. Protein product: CASSSDRALSYGYTF.

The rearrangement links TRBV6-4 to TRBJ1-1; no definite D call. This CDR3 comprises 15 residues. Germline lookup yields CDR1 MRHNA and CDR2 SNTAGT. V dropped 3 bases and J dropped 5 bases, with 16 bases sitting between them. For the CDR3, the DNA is TGTGCCAGCAGTGAATCCAGAAGAAGGGAGACTGAAGCTTTCTTT. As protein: CASSESRRRETEAFF.

The CDR3 loop reads CASSLMEGSNTEAFF. CDR3 DNA: TGTGCCAGCAGCTTAATGGAGGGGTCGAACACTGAAGCTTTCTTT. The chain links TRBV7-8 to TRBJ1-1, with a weak D call TRBD1 (5 bases). Trimming removed 2 bases at V and 1 base at J, with 11 bases between. The germline V gene has CDR1 SGHVS and CDR2 FQNEAQ. This CDR3 has 15 amino acids.

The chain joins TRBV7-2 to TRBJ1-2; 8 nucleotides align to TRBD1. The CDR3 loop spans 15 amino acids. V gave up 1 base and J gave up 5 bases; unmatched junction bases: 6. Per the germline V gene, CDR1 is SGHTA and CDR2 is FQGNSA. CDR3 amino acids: CASSLVDRAQYGYTF. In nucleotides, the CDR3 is TGTGCCAGCAGCTTAGTGGACAGGGCACAATATGGCTACACCTTC.

CDR3 loop: CASSLAGGTDTQYF. The CDR3, as DNA: TGTGCCAGCAGCTTAGCGGGAGGAACAGATACGCAGTATTTT. V and J are TRBV7-8 and TRBJ2-3; D is possibly TRBD2 (6 bases). Trimming shortened V by 0 bases and J by 3 bases, and 7 bases separated the two germline ends. This CDR3 has 14 residues. CDR1 is SGHVS, CDR2 FQNEAQ, per germline.